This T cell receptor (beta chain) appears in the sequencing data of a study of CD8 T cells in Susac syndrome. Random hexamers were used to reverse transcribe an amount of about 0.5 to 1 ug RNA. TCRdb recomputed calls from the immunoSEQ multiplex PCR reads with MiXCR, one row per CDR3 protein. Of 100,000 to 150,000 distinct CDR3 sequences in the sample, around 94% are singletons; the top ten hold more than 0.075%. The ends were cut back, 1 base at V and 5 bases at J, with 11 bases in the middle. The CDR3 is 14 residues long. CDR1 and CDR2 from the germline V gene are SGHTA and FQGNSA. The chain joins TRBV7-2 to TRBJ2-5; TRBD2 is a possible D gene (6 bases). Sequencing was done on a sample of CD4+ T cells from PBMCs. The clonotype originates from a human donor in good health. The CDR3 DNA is TGTGCCAGCAGCTTAGGGGGGGTTAGTGAGACCCAGTACTTC. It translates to CASSLGGVSETQYF.